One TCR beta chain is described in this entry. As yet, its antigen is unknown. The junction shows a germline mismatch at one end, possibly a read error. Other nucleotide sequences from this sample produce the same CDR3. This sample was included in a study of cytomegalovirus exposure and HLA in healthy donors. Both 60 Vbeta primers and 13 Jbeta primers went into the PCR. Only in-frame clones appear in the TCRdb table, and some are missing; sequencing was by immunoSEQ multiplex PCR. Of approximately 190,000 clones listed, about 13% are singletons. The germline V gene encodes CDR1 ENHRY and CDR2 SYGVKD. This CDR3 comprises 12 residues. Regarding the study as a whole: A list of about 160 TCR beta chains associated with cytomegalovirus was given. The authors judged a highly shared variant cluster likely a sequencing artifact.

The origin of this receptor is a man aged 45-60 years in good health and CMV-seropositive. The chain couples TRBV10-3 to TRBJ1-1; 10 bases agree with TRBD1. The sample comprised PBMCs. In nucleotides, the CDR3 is TGTGCAATCAGTGATGACAGGGGGCTTGCTTTCTTT. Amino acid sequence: CAISDDRGLAFF.